This note documents a single T cell receptor (beta chain) sequence. Its antigen is undetermined. This specimen comes from a study of T cells in tuberculosis. Background on the study: In South Africa, adults with active tuberculosis were compared with IGRA-negative and latently infected IGRA-positive adolescents. General study results and limits: Selection depended on which cryopreserved specimens were available.

Adolescents were screened for latent TB by skin test and IGRA. There are 17 residues in the CDR3. The J segment lost 7 bases and the V segment lost 4 bases, leaving 12 bases of the junction unmatched. In germline, CDR1 is SGHNT, CDR2 YYREEE (reference sequence). Here immunoSEQ multiplex PCR was the method, and the copy in TCRdb shows in-frame clones only, minus some. This table holds about 34,000 clones, more than 85% found once. The sequence was obtained from a donor between 10 and 29 years old with latent tuberculosis or without tuberculosis infection. The chain employs TRBV5-4 and TRBJ2-1; TRBD2 aligns across 12 bases. The sample comprised PBMCs. The CDR3 protein is CASSATSGGPQGNEQFF. CDR3 coding DNA: TGTGCCAGCAGCGCGACTAGCGGGGGCCCTCAGGGAAATGAGCAGTTCTTC.